The rows below give T cell receptor beta chains drawn from one sample of a study of T cells in Graves' hyperthyroidism and ophthalmopathy. TCRdb re-called the multiplex PCR reads with MiXCR, one entry per CDR3 protein. This sample yields hundreds of thousands of distinct CDR3 sequences, of which 35% to 40% are seen a single time; about 8.9% belongs to the top ten. Sequenced material: blood. The receptors here all came from a man between 18 and 35 years old with Graves' hyperthyroidism. CDR3s include the opening cysteine and the closing phenylalanine or tryptophan. Fields, in order: clone size, V gene, J gene, D gene, CDR3 DNA, CDR3 protein. A D gene is named only where the DNA matches it firmly. Where a row states a size, it is once, few, many or the class of an expanded clone; other rows omit it.

>.|TRBV6-5|TRBJ1-2|.
TGTGCCAGCATCCCCACAGGTTATGGCTACACCTTC
CASIPTGYGYTF
>.|TRBV29-1|TRBJ2-5|.
TGCAGCACTACGGGGCAAGAGACCCAGTACTTC
CSTTGQETQYF
>.|TRBV10-3|TRBJ1-2|.
TGTGCTGGGGGGGCGCTGGACTATGGCTACACCTTC
CAGGALDYGYTF
>.|TRBV9|TRBJ1-1|.
TGTGCCAGCAGTTTCCACCCGAACACTGAAGCTTTCTTT
CASSFHPNTEAFF
>many|TRBV29-1|TRBJ1-1|.
TGCAGCGTTTTCAGGCGAAACACTGAAGCTTTCTTT
CSVFRRNTEAFF
>.|TRBV19|TRBJ2-7|TRBD1
TGTGCCAGTAGTTCGCAGGGACAGGTCTTCTACGAGCAGTACTTC
CASSSQGQVFYEQYF
>.|TRBV6-5|TRBJ1-1|.
TGTGCCAGCAGTTTGCCGGGACGGTGGATGAACACTGAAGCTTTCTTT
CASSLPGRWMNTEAFF
>.|TRBV25-1|TRBJ2-7|TRBD1
TGTGCCAGCAGTTCCTTAACCGGGACAGGGGTTGACGAGCAGTACTTC
CASSSLTGTGVDEQYF
>many|TRBV4-1|TRBJ1-1|.
TGTGCCAGCAGTCAGGGGATGAACACTGAAGCTTTCTTT
CASSQGMNTEAFF
>few|TRBV7-2|TRBJ2-7|.
TGTGCCAGCAGCTCCCTCGGGGCTTACGAGCAGTACTTC
CASSSLGAYEQYF
>few|TRBV6-5|TRBJ1-1|.
TGTGCCAGCAGTTCGCCAGCGAACACTGAAGCTTTCTTT
CASSSPANTEAFF
>few|TRBV12-3/TRBV12-4|TRBJ1-2|.
TGTGCCAGCACTGGGGGACACTCCTATGGCTACACCTTC
CASTGGHSYGYTF
>.|TRBV25-1|TRBJ1-2|.
TGTGCCAGCAGCTTGTTCGGCAGGGAGTGTGGCTACACCTTC
CASSLFGRECGYTF
>many|TRBV5-4|TRBJ2-7|TRBD1
TGTGCCAGCAGCCGACAGGGGGACGAGCAGTACTTC
CASSRQGDEQYF
>.|TRBV4-1|TRBJ1-4|.
TGCGCCAGCAGCCAAGAGGCAGGGAGGCGTGAAAAACTGTTTTTT
CASSQEAGRREKLFF
>.|TRBV4-1|TRBJ1-5|.
TGCGCCAGCAGCGAACCGCTTAGCAATCAGCCCCAGCATTTT
CASSEPLSNQPQHF
>many|TRBV19|TRBJ1-5|.
TGTGCCAGTAGTATATGGGACCGTAGCAATCAGCCCCAGCATTTT
CASSIWDRSNQPQHF
>many|TRBV2|TRBJ2-5|.
TGTGCCAGCAGATACCGAAACGGGAGAGAGGGAGAGACCCAGTACTTC
CASRYRNGREGETQYF
>.|TRBV29-1|TRBJ2-5|TRBD1
TGCAGCGTTGGTGGACAGGGCCAAGAGACCCAGTACTTC
CSVGGQGQETQYF
>.|TRBV25-1|TRBJ2-7|.
TGTGCCAGCGTTGTAGGGGGGGCTAGAGACCCCTACGAGCAGTACTTC
CASVVGGARDPYEQYF
>few|TRBV19|TRBJ1-1|.
TGTGCCAGTAGCATGGTGAGGGGTGAAGCTTTCTTT
CASSMVRGEAFF
>.|TRBV27|TRBJ2-7|.
TGTGCCAGCAGTTCGATTTTTCACGAGCAGTACTTC
CASSSIFHEQYF
>many|TRBV7-9|TRBJ2-7|.
TGTGCCAGCAGCTTGGAGGGGTTCGAGCAGTACTTC
CASSLEGFEQYF
>.|TRBV12-3/TRBV12-4|TRBJ1-2|TRBD1
TGTGCCAGCTCGCCCGGGACAGGGAACCGGTACTATGGCTACACCTTC
CASSPGTGNRYYGYTF
>.|TRBV30|TRBJ1-5|.
TGTGCCTGGAGTCCAGACGGAAACAATCAGCCCCAGCATTTT
CAWSPDGNNQPQHF
>.|TRBV20-1|TRBJ2-7|.
TGCAGTGCAGCGCCTGAACTAAACTACGAGCAGTACTTC
CSAAPELNYEQYF
>few|TRBV11-3|TRBJ1-3|.
TGTGCCAGCAGCTTTGATGGCTCTGGAAACACCATATATTTT
CASSFDGSGNTIYF
>many|TRBV9|TRBJ1-1|.
TGTGCCAGCAGCGCTGACATGTACACTGAAGCTTTCTTT
CASSADMYTEAFF
>few|TRBV7-9|TRBJ2-2|.
TGTGCCAGCAGCTTAACACTCGACACCGGGGAGCTGTTTTTT
CASSLTLDTGELFF
>many|TRBV29-1|TRBJ2-7|.
TGCAGCGTTGAAGGGGATCGGGAAGAGCAGTACTTC
CSVEGDREEQYF
>few|TRBV9|TRBJ2-2|TRBD1
TGTGCCTCAGGGGGCCAGCGGGTGAGCGGGGAGCTGTTTTTT
CASGGQRVSGELFF
>.|TRBV19|TRBJ2-5|.
TGTGCCAGTGGACCCTGGGGGACCCAGTACTTC
CASGPWGTQYF
>.|TRBV14|TRBJ2-7|.
TGTGCCAGCAGCCCGGGAAGAGCCCTATTCTACGAGCAGTACTTC
CASSPGRALFYEQYF
>.|TRBV7-2|TRBJ1-3|.
TGTGCCAGCAGTTACTCTGGGGAAGCGACTGGAAACACCATATATTTT
CASSYSGEATGNTIYF
>few|TRBV7-8|TRBJ2-5|TRBD1
TGTGCCAGCAGTTTTTCGGGACAGAGGACCCAGTACTTC
CASSFSGQRTQYF
>.|TRBV4-1|TRBJ1-5|.
TGCGCCAGCAGCCAACCTATGTGGGGGGAGTATAGCAATCAGCCCCAGCATTTT
CASSQPMWGEYSNQPQHF
>.|TRBV20-1|TRBJ1-5|.
TGCAGTGCTAGAGGCCCCCAGGGGAATTGGCAGCCCCAGCATTTT
CSARGPQGNWQPQHF
>.|TRBV10-2|TRBJ2-1|.
TGCGCCAGCAGTGCGGGACTTAACAATGAGCAGTTCTTC
CASSAGLNNEQFF
>.|TRBV5-1|TRBJ2-7|.
TGCGCCAGCAGTGATTTTGGGGTCGACGAGCAGTACTTC
CASSDFGVDEQYF
>few|TRBV29-1|TRBJ1-1|.
TGCAGCTTGGATCGGAACACTGAAGCTTTCTTT
CSLDRNTEAFF
>.|TRBV10-3|TRBJ1-3|.
TGTGTCATCAGTGGGTGGGAAAACACCATATATTTT
CVISGWENTIYF